This TCR beta chain was sequenced in a study of cytomegalovirus exposure and HLA in healthy donors. Germline V gene data show CDR1 as SNHLY and CDR2 as FYNNEI. The J segment lost 4 bases and the V segment lost 2 bases, leaving 6 bases of the junction unmatched. CDR3 length: 15 amino acids. Produced via immunoSEQ multiplex PCR; TCRdb's table is partial and in-frame only. The sample contains 120,000 to 150,000 clones, approximately 90% of which appear only once. Separate from the roughly 630-subject first cohort was the 120-subject validation cohort, to which the donors belonged. The TCR comes from a man aged 18 to 35 in good health and CMV-seropositive. The chain links TRBV2 to TRBJ1-1, with TRBD1 matching 8 bases. Specimen: PBMCs. CDR3: CASSERAGGTTEAFF. The CDR3 DNA reads TGTGCCAGCAGTGAACGGGCAGGGGGCACCACTGAAGCTTTCTTT.